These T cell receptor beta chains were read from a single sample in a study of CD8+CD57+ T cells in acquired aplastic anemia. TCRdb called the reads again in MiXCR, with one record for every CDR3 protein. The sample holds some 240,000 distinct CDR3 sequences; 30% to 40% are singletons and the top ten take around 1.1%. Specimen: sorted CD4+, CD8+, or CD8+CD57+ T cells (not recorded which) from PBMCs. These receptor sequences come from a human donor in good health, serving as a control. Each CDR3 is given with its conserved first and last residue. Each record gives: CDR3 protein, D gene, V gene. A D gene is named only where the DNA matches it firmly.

CASSLAGLGDTAQYF TRBD2 TRBV5-1
CASSGPSLASYEQYF - TRBV27
CASSLGLAGLYEQYF TRBD2 TRBV3-1
CASEGDRNEKLFF - TRBV2
CSVAAGWGMNTEAFF - TRBV29-1
CAISESMNTEAFF - TRBV10-3
CASGGAGGETQYF TRBD2 TRBV9
CATSSRWVEDYGYTF - TRBV15
CASSQLQGTKNIQYF TRBD1 TRBV14
CASSLHSSGNTIYF - TRBV12-3/TRBV12-4
CASSSLQGRNTIYF - TRBV13
CASSSPGGYEQYF - TRBV7-2
CASSRDIPQGNSNQPQHF - TRBV6-1
CASSSGGWNEQFF TRBD1 TRBV19
CASSLALWSGDSTDTQYF - TRBV12-3/TRBV12-4
CASSLRYRGGEKLFF TRBD1 TRBV7-2
CASSAQTRGGHYNEQFF TRBD2 TRBV9
CASSMRRQGIATSGANVLTF TRBD1 TRBV5-5
CASSEAHGGANEQFF - TRBV2
CASRRDVKSPLHF - TRBV30
CASSPVDRGMNTEAFF - TRBV18
CASSLGGVIGSPLHF - TRBV5-4
CASSFYRVNGDTQYF - TRBV5-5
CASRGQGSQEKLFF TRBD1 TRBV2
CASSEWTTSGKYEQFF TRBD2 TRBV2
CSVERTGGLYGYTF TRBD1 TRBV29-1
CSAGAGGYEQYF TRBD2 TRBV29-1